This T cell receptor beta chain appears in the sequencing data of a study of blood T cell repertoires in COVID-19. The wider study: Samples of COVID-19 (acute and convalescent) were obtained from the United States, Italy and Spain. The analysed material was cDNA or gDNA that came from T cells, B-cell-depleted T cells, or PBMCs.

TCRdb keeps only in-frame clones here, not all; method: immunoSEQ multiplex PCR. Of 150,000 to 200,000 clones listed, about 89% are singletons. V was cut by 0 bases and J by 5 bases, with 14 bases left in between. There are 15 residues in the CDR3. Germline V gene sequence: CDR1 LGHNA, CDR2 YNFKEQ. The clonotype originates from a man in his sixties with acute or convalescent COVID-19. The chain joins TRBV4-2 to TRBJ2-7; maybe TRBD1 (5 bases). Sequencing was carried out using peripheral blood. CDR3 in amino acids: CASSQDPTGFDEQYF. The CDR3 DNA sequence: TGTGCCAGCAGCCAAGACCCCACAGGTTTCGACGAGCAGTACTTC.